The clone carrying this T cell receptor (beta chain) came up once. This CDR3 has 14 amino acids. V dropped 4 bases and J dropped 7; count of bases not matched to a gene: 6. Germline-derived CDR1 and CDR2 are SGHNT and YYREEE (reference sequence). These data belong to a study of T cell changes during pregnancy in multiple sclerosis. Clones were sequenced by immunoSEQ multiplex PCR, and TCRdb holds only the in-frame ones, with some missing. The sample consists of around 57,000 clones, 85% to 95% of them appearing once. The sample here was CD4+ T cells from peripheral blood mononuclear cells, taken in the third trimester of pregnancy. The receptor comes from a female donor with multiple sclerosis, enrolled in a pregnancy study. The genes are TRBV5-4 and TRBJ2-1; TRBD2 matches 9 bases. The CDR3 sequence is CASSRSGSVNEQFF. The CDR3 DNA reads as TGTGCCAGCAGCCGTAGCGGGAGCGTAAATGAGCAGTTCTTC.